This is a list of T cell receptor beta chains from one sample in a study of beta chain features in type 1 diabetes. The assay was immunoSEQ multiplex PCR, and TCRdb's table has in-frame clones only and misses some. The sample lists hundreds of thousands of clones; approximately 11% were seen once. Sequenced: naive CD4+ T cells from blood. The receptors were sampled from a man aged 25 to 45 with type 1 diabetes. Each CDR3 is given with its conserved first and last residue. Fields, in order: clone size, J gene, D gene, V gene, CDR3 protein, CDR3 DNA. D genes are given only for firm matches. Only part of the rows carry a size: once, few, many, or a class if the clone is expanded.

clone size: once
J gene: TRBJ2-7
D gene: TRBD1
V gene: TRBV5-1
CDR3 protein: CASSSTGMDEQYF
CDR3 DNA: TGCGCCAGCAGCTCGACAGGGATGGACGAGCAGTACTTC

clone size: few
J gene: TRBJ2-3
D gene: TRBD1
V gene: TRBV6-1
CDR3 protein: CASRTTGQGRDTQYF
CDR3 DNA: TGTGCCAGCAGGACGACTGGACAGGGGAGGGATACGCAGTATTTT

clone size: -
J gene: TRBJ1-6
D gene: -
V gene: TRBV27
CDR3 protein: CASMRRGGMVNSPLHF
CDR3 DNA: TGTGCCAGCATGCGGAGGGGGGGGATGGTGAATTCACCCCTCCACTTT

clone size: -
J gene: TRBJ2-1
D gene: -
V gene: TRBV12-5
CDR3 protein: CASGLDRLSYNEQFF
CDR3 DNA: TGTGCTAGTGGTTTGGACAGGTTATCCTACAATGAGCAGTTCTTC

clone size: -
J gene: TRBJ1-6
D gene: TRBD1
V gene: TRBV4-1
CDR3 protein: CASSQEKWDRAHF
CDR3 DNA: TGCGCCAGCAGCCAAGAAAAGTGGGACAGGGCCCACTTT

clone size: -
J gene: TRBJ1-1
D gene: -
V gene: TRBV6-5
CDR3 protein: CASSLRQATEAFF
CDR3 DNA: TGTGCCAGCAGTTTACGACAGGCGACTGAAGCTTTCTTT

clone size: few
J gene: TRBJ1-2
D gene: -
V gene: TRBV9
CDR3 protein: CASGRAGASANYGYTF
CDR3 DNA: TGTGCCAGTGGACGGGCAGGGGCCTCGGCTAACTATGGCTACACCTTC

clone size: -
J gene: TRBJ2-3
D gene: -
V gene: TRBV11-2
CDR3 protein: CASSPSRAQYF
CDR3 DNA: TGTGCCAGCAGCCCATCCCGGGCGCAGTATTTT

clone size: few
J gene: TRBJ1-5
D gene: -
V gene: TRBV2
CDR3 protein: CASSEEAGNQPQHF
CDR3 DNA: TGTGCCAGCAGTGAAGAGGCAGGAAATCAGCCCCAGCATTTT

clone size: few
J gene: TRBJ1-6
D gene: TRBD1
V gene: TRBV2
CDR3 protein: CASLARTGGYNSPLHF
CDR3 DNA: TGTGCCAGCCTAGCCCGGACAGGGGGTTATAATTCACCCCTCCACTTT

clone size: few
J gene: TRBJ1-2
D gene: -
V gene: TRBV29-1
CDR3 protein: CSVAGQTGYTF
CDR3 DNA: TGCAGCGTTGCAGGACAGACTGGCTACACCTTC

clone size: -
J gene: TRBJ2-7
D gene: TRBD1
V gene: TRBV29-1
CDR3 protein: CSALGSGTGSYEQYF
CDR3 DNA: TGCAGCGCTCTAGGCTCCGGGACAGGTTCCTACGAGCAGTACTTC

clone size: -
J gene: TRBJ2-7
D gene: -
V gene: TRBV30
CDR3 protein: CAWSVLEGYEQYF
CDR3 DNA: TGTGCCTGGAGTGTACTGGAGGGCTACGAGCAGTACTTC

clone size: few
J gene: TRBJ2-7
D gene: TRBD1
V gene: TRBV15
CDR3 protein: CATSTGGTGGVEQYF
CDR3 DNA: TGTGCCACCAGCACAGGCGGGACAGGGGGCGTCGAGCAGTACTTC